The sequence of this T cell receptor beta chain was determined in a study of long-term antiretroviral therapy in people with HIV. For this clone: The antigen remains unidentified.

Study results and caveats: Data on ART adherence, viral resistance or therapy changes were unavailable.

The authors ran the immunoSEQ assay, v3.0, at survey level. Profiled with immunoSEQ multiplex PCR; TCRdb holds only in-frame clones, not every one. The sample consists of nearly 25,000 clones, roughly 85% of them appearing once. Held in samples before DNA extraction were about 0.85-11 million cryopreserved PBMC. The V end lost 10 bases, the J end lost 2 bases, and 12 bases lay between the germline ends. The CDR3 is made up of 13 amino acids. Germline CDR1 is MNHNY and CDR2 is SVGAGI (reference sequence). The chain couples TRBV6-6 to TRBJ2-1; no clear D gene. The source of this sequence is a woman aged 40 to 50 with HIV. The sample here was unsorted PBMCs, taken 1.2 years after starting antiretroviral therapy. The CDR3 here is CATTRQAYNEQFF. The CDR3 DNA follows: TGTGCCACCACCCGGCAGGCCTACAATGAGCAGTTCTTC.